This T cell receptor beta chain was recorded in a study of T cells in narcolepsy. Some clones are missing from TCRdb's copy, which holds only in-frame ones; the method was immunoSEQ multiplex PCR. The sample lists approximately 25,000 clones; roughly two thirds were seen once. Of note for this clone: An end of the junction does not agree with germline; a read error may underlie this.

Germline CDR1 and CDR2: SNHLY and FYNNEI. CDR3 length equals 11 residues. The rearrangement joins TRBV2 to TRBJ1-4, with TRBD1 matching 8 bases. The TCR sequence derives from a human donor in good health. Material: memory (CD45RA-) CD4+ T cells from blood. The CDR3 region is CASSVDRGLVF. CDR3 nucleotide sequence: TGTGCCAGCAGCGTTGACAGGGGACTTGTTTTT.